The 3 T cell receptor beta chains listed next were all sequenced from one sample in a study of blood T cells in healthy people across ages. The second PCR ran 7 to 11 cycles with a sample-barcoded 5' primer and J-beta primers. TCRdb reanalysed the 5' RACE reads using MiXCR and keeps one entry per CDR3 protein. Of about 830,000 distinct CDR3 sequences listed, 62% are singletons. The source material was blood. These TCRs come from a man younger than 40 in good health.

J is TRBJ2-7 and V is TRBV27; D possibly corresponds to TRBD1 (6 bases). Germline V gene lookup returns CDR1 MNHEY and CDR2 SMNVEV (reference sequence). The V gene lost 4 bases and the J gene lost 1 base, with 14 bases spanning the gap. This CDR3 comprises 15 residues. CDR3 amino acids: CASSSDSRGSYEQYF. For the CDR3, the DNA is TGTGCCAGCAGTTCGGACAGTCGGGGATCCTACGAGCAGTACTTC.

The chain uses TRBV20-1 and TRBJ2-3, with a weak D call TRBD2 (6 bases). The ends were cut back, 5 bases at V and 2 bases at J, with 8 bases in the middle. Germline V gene lookup returns CDR1 DFQATT and CDR2 SNEGSKA (reference sequence). This CDR3 comprises 12 residues. The CDR3 DNA sequence: TGCAGTGCTCGGGACTTCACAGATACGCAGTATTTT. Amino acids: CSARDFTDTQYF.

This clonotype was recorded a few times. The J gene is TRBJ2-7, the V gene TRBV20-1; D is perhaps TRBD1 or TRBD2 (7 bases each). Germline V gene lookup returns CDR1 DFQATT and CDR2 SNEGSKA (reference sequence). The V and J ends lost 4 bases and 7 bases respectively, with 17 bases between them. This CDR3 contains 13 residues. CDR3: CSATRGRGGEQYF. CDR3 coding DNA: TGCAGTGCTACCCGGGGCAGGGGGGGAGAGCAGTACTTC.